This section outlines one T cell receptor (beta chain) sequence together with its context. The antigen is not known. Using immunoSEQ multiplex PCR, the repertoire was profiled, and TCRdb retains in-frame clones only, with some absent. The sample carries 20,000 to 25,000 clones, roughly 86% recorded once. The data derive from a study of chemoradiotherapy in HPV16-positive cancers. The overall study: Functional T-cell assays on a couple of HPV16-positive patients' cells defined candidate HPV-specific clones and common TCR motifs. Study findings and constraints: HPV-specific T cells were functionally defined from only a couple of HPV16-positive patients.

The CDR3 loop spans 15 amino acids. The germline gives CDR1 LNHNV, CDR2 YYDKDF (reference sequence). Trimming removed 0 bases at V and 3 bases at J, with 9 bases between. This sequence joins TRBV15 and TRBJ1-5; D not resolved. The sequencing used blood, collected from a patient who underwent chemoradiotherapy. This sequence originates from a human donor with HPV-associated anogenital cancer. The CDR3, as DNA: TGTGCCACCAGCAGAGATAAAGGGTACAATCAGCCCCAGCATTTT. This translates into CATSRDKGYNQPQHF.